This T cell receptor beta chain was captured in a study of CD8+ T cells in alopecia areata. General observations from the study: More clonal than normal scalp was lesional scalp, particularly alopecia totalis/universalis.

CDR3 length: 15 residues. The V end was cut by 6 bases, the J end by 0 bases, with 15 bases between. Per the germline V gene, CDR1 is SQVTM and CDR2 is ANQGSEA. After isolation, RNA underwent reverse transcription to generate cDNA as the sequencing template. Produced via immunoSEQ multiplex PCR; TCRdb's table is partial and in-frame only. Among roughly 200,000 clones listed, 40% to 55% were seen once. This clone has just a few counts. No antigen is known for it. Regarding treatment: oral pan-JAK inhibitor, 5-10 mg twice daily. The genes are TRBV29-1 and TRBJ2-1; D is perhaps TRBD1 (6 bases). The sample consisted of CD4+ T cells sorted from blood, taken at approximately week 37, from a patient treated with tofacitinib. The receptor's source is a human donor with alopecia areata. CDR3 bases: TGCAGCGTGTTCAGGGACACTAGCTCCTACAATGAGCAGTTCTTC. Protein: CSVFRDTSSYNEQFF.